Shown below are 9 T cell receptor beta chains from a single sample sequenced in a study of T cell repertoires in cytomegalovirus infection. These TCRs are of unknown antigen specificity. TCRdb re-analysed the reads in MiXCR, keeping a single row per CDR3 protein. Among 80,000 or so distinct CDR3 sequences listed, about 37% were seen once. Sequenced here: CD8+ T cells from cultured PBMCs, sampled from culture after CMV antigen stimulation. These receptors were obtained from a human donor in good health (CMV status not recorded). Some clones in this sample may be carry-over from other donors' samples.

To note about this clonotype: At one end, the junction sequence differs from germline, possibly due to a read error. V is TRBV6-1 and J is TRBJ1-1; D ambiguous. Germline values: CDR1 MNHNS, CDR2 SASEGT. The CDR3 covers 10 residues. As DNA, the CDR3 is TGTGCCGGCAGTCAACTCGAAGCTTTCTTT. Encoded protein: CAGSQLEAFF.

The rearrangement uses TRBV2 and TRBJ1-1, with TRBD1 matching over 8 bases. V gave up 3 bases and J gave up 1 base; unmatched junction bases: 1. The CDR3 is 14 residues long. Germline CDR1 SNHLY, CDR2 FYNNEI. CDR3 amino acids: CASSDGQGNTEAFF. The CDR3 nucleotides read TGTGCCAGCAGTGACGGACAGGGGAACACTGAAGCTTTCTTT. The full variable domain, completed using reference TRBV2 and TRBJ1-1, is EPEVTQTPSHQVTQMGQEVILRCVPISNHLYFYWYRQILGQKVEFLVSFYNNEISEKSEIFDDQFSVERPDGSNFTLKIRSTKLEDSAMYFCASSDGQGNTEAFFGQGTRLTVV.

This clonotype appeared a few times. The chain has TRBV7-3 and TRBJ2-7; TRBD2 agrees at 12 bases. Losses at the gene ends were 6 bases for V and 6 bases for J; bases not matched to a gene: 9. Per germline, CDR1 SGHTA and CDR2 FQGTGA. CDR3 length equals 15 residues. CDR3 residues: CASSPSGGGTGEQYF. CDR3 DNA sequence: TGTGCCAGCAGTCCTAGCGGGGGGGGAACGGGCGAGCAGTACTTC.

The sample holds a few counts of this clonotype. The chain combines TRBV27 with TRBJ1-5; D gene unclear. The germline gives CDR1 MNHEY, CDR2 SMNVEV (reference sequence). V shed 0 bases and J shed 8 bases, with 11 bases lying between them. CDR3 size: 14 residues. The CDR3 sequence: CASSLSGGLEPQHF. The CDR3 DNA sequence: TGTGCCAGCAGTTTATCCGGAGGGTTGGAGCCCCAGCATTTT.

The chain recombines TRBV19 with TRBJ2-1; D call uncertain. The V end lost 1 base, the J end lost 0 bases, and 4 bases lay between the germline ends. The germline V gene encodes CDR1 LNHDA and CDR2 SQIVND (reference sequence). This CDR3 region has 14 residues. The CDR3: CASSIGSSYNEQFF. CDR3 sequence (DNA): TGTGCCAGTAGTATAGGTAGCTCCTACAATGAGCAGTTCTTC.

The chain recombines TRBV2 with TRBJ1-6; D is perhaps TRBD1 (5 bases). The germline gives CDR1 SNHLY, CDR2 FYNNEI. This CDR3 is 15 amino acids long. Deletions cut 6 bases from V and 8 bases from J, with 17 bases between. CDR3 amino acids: CASSPPRGLDSPLHF. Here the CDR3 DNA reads TGTGCCAGCAGCCCGCCGCGGGGGTTGGATTCACCCCTCCACTTT.

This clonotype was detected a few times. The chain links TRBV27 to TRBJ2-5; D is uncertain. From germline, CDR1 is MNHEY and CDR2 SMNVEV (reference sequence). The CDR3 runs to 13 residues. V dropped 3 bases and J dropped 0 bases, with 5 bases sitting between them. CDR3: CASSLQNQETQYF. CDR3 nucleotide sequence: TGTGCCAGCAGTTTGCAAAACCAAGAGACCCAGTACTTC.

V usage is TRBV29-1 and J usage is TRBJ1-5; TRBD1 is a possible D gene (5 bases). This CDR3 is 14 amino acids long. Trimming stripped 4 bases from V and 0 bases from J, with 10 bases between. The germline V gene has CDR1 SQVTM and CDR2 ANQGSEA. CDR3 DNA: TGCAGCGTTGGGACACCTTATAGCAATCAGCCCCAGCATTTT. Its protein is CSVGTPYSNQPQHF.

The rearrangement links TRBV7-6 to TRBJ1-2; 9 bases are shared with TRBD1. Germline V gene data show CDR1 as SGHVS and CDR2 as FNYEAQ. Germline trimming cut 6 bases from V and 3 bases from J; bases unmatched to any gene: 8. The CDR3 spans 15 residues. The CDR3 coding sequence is TGTGCCAGCAGTCCCTCGACAGGGGGGGACTATGGCTACACCTTC. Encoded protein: CASSPSTGGDYGYTF.